The 9 T cell receptor beta chains listed next were all sequenced from one sample in a study of Graves' ophthalmopathy and Graves' hyperthyroidism. Transcripts of RNA were the source for amplifying TCR beta CDR3 regions. In the first round, RT-PCR was carried out with HTBI primers, and a multiplex PCR formed the second round. MiXCR, run by TCRdb on the multiplex PCR reads, gives a single entry per CDR3 protein. The sample holds under 200,000 distinct CDR3 sequences; 37% are singletons and the top ten take 5.8%. The sequenced sample consisted of peripheral blood. The source of these receptors is a woman aged 40 to 50 with Graves' ophthalmopathy.

This clonotype was found many times. CDR3 loop: CSAHPGPTYEQYF. In DNA, the CDR3 is TGCAGTGCACATCCGGGACCCACCTACGAGCAGTACTTC. The chain joins TRBV20-1 to TRBJ2-7; TRBD1 or TRBD2 may be the D gene (5 bases each). Deletions cut 6 bases from V and 2 bases from J, with 14 bases between. Germline-derived CDR1 and CDR2 are DFQATT and SNEGSKA (reference sequence). The CDR3 extends over 13 amino acids.

This clonotype occurred many times. This chain connects TRBV7-3 to TRBJ2-7; 7 bases are shared with TRBD1. This CDR3 region has 15 residues. J was trimmed by 2 bases and V by 0 bases; bases with no gene match: 4. The germline CDR1 and CDR2 sequences are SGHTA and FQGTGA. CDR3 in DNA: TGTGCCAGCAGCTTAACAGGGGGCCCTACCTACGAGCAGTACTTC. Protein product: CASSLTGGPTYEQYF.

This clonotype appeared many times. The V and J genes are TRBV7-3 and TRBJ1-1; D might be TRBD1 (5 bases). CDR1 and CDR2 (germline): SGHTA, FQGTGA. Trimming left V 4 bases short and J 3 bases short, with 6 bases between. The CDR3 is 12 amino acids. The CDR3 region has the DNA TGTGCCAGCAGCTCACAGGACACTGAAGCTTTCTTT. As protein: CASSSQDTEAFF.

This clonotype was counted many times. The V and J genes are TRBV9 and TRBJ1-1; D is ambiguous. With 0 bases removed from V and 0 bases from J, the gap between germline ends came to 9 bases. From germline, CDR1 is SGDLS and CDR2 YYNGEE. This CDR3 has 15 amino acids. The CDR3, as DNA: TGTGCCAGCAGCGTAGGGGCATTGCTGAACACTGAAGCTTTCTTT. Translating it yields CASSVGALLNTEAFF.

This clonotype came up many times. V gene TRBV27 combines with J gene TRBJ1-1, with TRBD1 matching over 9 bases. There are 15 residues in the CDR3. The J segment lost 0 bases and the V segment lost 4 bases, leaving 3 bases of the junction unmatched. Germline V gene sequence: CDR1 MNHEY, CDR2 SMNVEV (reference sequence). DNA of the CDR3: TGTGCCAGCAGTTCCCGGGACAGGGTGAACACTGAAGCTTTCTTT. Translation: CASSSRDRVNTEAFF.

The rearrangement uses TRBV11-1 and TRBJ1-2; D is possibly TRBD1 (5 bases). Trimming took off 6 bases at V and 10 bases at J, with 21 bases between the two ends. Germline V CDR1 and CDR2: SGHAT, FQDESV (reference sequence). The CDR3 has 14 amino acids. CDR3 protein: CASRILEGRLAYTF. Here the CDR3 DNA reads TGTGCCAGCAGGATATTAGAGGGGAGGCTAGCCTACACCTTC.

This clonotype came up many times. The V and J genes are TRBV2 and TRBJ1-1, with 7 bases that match TRBD1. V dropped 6 bases and J dropped 3; count of bases not matched to a gene: 7. Germline V lookup: CDR1 SNHLY, CDR2 FYNNEI. This CDR3 is built from 14 residues. CDR3 DNA sequence: TGTGCCAGCAGACAGGACAGGTTTTACACTGAAGCTTTCTTT. Its protein is CASRQDRFYTEAFF.

This clonotype was seen many times. V usage is TRBV30 and J usage is TRBJ1-2, with D possibly being TRBD1 (5 bases). Germline V gene data show CDR1 as GTSNPN and CDR2 as SVGIG (reference sequence). The CDR3 consists of 12 residues. V dropped 4 bases and J dropped 8 bases, with 14 bases sitting between them. CDR3 DNA sequence: TGTGCCTGGAAAGGCAGGGAAGTAGGCTACACCTTC. This translates into CAWKGREVGYTF.

This clonotype was detected many times. The rearrangement joins TRBV7-2 to TRBJ2-7; D remains ambiguous. The germline V gene has CDR1 SGHTA and CDR2 FQGNSA. Trimming took 5 bases from V and 4 from J, leaving 9 bases between them. This CDR3 region has 12 residues. DNA of the CDR3: TGTGCCAGCAGCATGACGCTATACGAGCAGTACTTC. Encoded protein: CASSMTLYEQYF.